The source of this T cell receptor beta chain is a study of blood T cell repertoires in COVID-19. V lost 0 bases and J lost 8, with 10 bases in between. Germline CDR1 and CDR2: MNHEY and SVGAGI. This CDR3 comprises 13 residues. Sequenced by immunoSEQ multiplex PCR; TCRdb stores in-frame clones only, minus some. The profile shows 210,000 or so clones, 78% of them singletons. The source is a woman of 80 years or more with active or convalescent COVID-19. The chain combines TRBV6-5 with TRBJ1-2, with a weak D call TRBD1 (6 bases). Sequencing was performed on peripheral blood. For the CDR3, the DNA is TGTGCCAGCAGTTACTCGAGGGGGGGAGGCTACACCTTC. Translating it yields CASSYSRGGGYTF.